This paragraph reports one T cell receptor beta chain. Its antigen remains unknown. Compared with germline, one end of the junction differs, possibly owing to a read error. Germline assignment: CDR1 SSHAT and CDR2 FNYEAQ (reference sequence). CDR3 length: 14 residues. The sample belongs to a study of T cells in Graves' hyperthyroidism and ophthalmopathy. Amplified TCR beta CDR3 regions came from RNA transcripts. Researchers ran a first-round RT-PCR on the TCR CDR3 using the HTBI primer set. MiXCR was run by TCRdb on the multiplex PCR reads, yielding one entry per CDR3 protein. The sample records approximately 300,000 distinct CDR3 sequences, over 15% being singletons. Study-wide findings and caveats: A 13 V-J model separated ophthalmopathy from stable hyperthyroidism.

The rearrangement joins TRBV7-7 to TRBJ2-5; 7 bases are a match to TRBD1. The sequence was obtained from an older woman with Graves' ophthalmopathy. The sample comprised blood. CDR3 in amino acids: CASSLNRGLETQYF. In nucleotides, the CDR3 is TGTGCTAGCAGCCTTAACAGGGGCCTGGAGACCCAGTACTTC.